This is a list of T cell receptor beta chains from one sample in a study of control samples from healthy donors and cancer patients. Assay used: immunoSEQ multiplex PCR; TCRdb lists only in-frame clones, some missing. The table includes 100,000 to 150,000 clones, 90% detected once. The sample was blood. The receptor source for this set is a middle-aged man in good health. Each CDR3 is given with its conserved first and last residue. A D gene is named only where the DNA matches it firmly. Clone size is stated in some rows and not others, as once, few, many or a class when expanded.

J gene | D gene | V gene | clone size | CDR3 length | CDR3 protein | CDR3 DNA
TRBJ1-1 | . | TRBV2 | few | 13 | CASSELENTEAFF | TGTGCCAGCAGTGAGTTGGAAAACACTGAAGCTTTCTTT
TRBJ1-6 | TRBD1 | TRBV27 | . | 14 | CASTRTGWDSPLHF | TGTGCCAGCACCAGGACAGGGTGGGATTCACCCCTCCACTTT
TRBJ1-6 | . | TRBV3-1/TRBV3-2 | . | 15 | CASSQDLLTVSPLHF | TGTGCCAGCAGCCAAGATCTCCTGACCGTATCACCCCTCCACTTT
TRBJ2-5 | . | TRBV12-3/TRBV12-4 | once | 13 | CASRRDRQETQYF | TGTGCCAGCAGGCGGGACAGACAAGAGACCCAGTACTTC
TRBJ2-2 | TRBD1 | TRBV7-3 | . | 18 | CASSIAVPGTGGAGELFF | TGTGCCAGCAGCATAGCCGTCCCCGGGACAGGGGGGGCCGGGGAGCTGTTTTTT
TRBJ1-1 | . | TRBV19 | . | 14 | CASRSRRQEVEAFF | TGTGCCAGTAGGAGTCGCCGACAGGAGGTCGAAGCTTTCTTT
TRBJ2-3 | . | TRBV5-4 | . | 12 | CASSLAVDTQYF | TGTGCCAGCAGCTTGGCGGTAGATACGCAGTATTTT
TRBJ1-2 | . | TRBV19 | . | 14 | CASSPRGAGNGYTF | TGTGCCAGTAGCCCACGGGGGGCCGGCAATGGCTACACCTTC
TRBJ1-2 | . | TRBV7-9 | . | 15 | CASSVTGTPVYGYTF | TGTGCCAGCAGCGTTACCGGGACTCCGGTCTATGGCTACACCTTC
TRBJ2-5 | TRBD2 | TRBV3-1/TRBV3-2 | . | 17 | CASSPSSGGLRQETQYF | TGTGCCAGCAGCCCCAGCAGCGGGGGGCTAAGACAAGAGACCCAGTACTTC
TRBJ1-1 | TRBD1 | TRBV11-2 | . | 12 | CATQDRGPEAFF | TGTGCCACTCAAGACAGGGGCCCTGAAGCTTTCTTT